The clone carrying this T cell receptor (beta chain) was counted a few times. As yet, its antigen is unknown. Primers used in a second PCR of roughly 7 to 11 cycles were a sample-barcoded 5' primer and a J-beta primer mix. TCRdb analysed the 5' RACE reads with MiXCR anew, one entry per CDR3 protein. The sample shows about 840,000 distinct CDR3 sequences, around 29% of them seen only once. The data originate from a study of blood T cells in healthy people across ages. Whole-study results and caveats: Age showed a roughly linear inverse relationship with TCR beta diversity per million T cells. Calculation of diversity from one million T cells yielded estimates considered to be underestimates.

Germline lookup yields CDR1 DFQATT and CDR2 SNEGSKA (reference sequence). This CDR3 has 14 amino acids. V was clipped by 3 bases and J by 2 bases, with 12 bases between them. These data also formed part of another study, on T cells of mothers and their children. That paper adds: For unrelated pairs as for related ones, thymic selection shapes TCR recombination output similarly.

This chain connects TRBV20-1 to TRBJ2-3; the D gene is possibly TRBD2 (5 bases). Sequencing was done on a sample of blood. This clonotype originated in a woman aged 40 to 55 in good health. The CDR3 DNA follows: TGCAGTGCTAGCTCAGCGGAAAACACAGATACGCAGTATTTT. Amino acids: CSASSAENTDTQYF.